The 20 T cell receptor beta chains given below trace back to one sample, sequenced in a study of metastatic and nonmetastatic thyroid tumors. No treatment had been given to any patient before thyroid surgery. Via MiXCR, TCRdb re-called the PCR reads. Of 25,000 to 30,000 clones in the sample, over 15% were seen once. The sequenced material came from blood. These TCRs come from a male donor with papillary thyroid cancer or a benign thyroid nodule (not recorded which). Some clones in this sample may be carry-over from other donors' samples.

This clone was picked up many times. In nucleotides, the CDR3 is TGTGCCAGCAGCGTAGGGTGGGGAAGCTCCTACGAGCAGTACTTC. This codes for CASSVGWGSSYEQYF. This sequence joins TRBV9 and TRBJ2-7, with D uncertain. This CDR3 is 15 amino acids long. The ends were cut back, 0 bases at V and 0 bases at J, with 10 bases in the middle. Germline lookup yields CDR1 SGDLS and CDR2 YYNGEE.

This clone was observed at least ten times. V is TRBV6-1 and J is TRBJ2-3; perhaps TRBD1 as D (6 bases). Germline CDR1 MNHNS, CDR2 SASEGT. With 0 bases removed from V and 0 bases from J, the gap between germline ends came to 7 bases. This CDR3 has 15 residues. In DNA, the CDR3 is TGTGCCAGCAGTGAAGCCAGGGGTAGCACAGATACGCAGTATTTT. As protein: CASSEARGSTDTQYF.

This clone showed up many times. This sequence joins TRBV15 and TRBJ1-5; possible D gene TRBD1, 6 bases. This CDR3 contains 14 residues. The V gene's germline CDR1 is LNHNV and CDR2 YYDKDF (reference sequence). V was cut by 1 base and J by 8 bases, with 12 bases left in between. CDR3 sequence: CATSRGQVQEPQHF. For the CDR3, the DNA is TGTGCCACCAGCAGAGGACAGGTCCAAGAGCCCCAGCATTTT.

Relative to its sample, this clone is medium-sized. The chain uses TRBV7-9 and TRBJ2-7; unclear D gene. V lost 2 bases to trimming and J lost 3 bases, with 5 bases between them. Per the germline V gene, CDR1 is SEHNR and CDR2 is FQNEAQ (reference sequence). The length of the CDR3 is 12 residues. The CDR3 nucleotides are TGTGCCAGCAGCTTAACGGACTACGAGCAGTACTTC. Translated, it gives CASSLTDYEQYF.

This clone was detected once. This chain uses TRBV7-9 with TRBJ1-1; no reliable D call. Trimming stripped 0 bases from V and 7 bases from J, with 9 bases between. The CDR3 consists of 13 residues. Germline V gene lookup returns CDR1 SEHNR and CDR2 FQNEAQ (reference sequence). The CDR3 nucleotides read TGTGCCAGCAGCTTAGCCGTCCGGTTTGAAGCTTTCTTT. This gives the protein CASSLAVRFEAFF.

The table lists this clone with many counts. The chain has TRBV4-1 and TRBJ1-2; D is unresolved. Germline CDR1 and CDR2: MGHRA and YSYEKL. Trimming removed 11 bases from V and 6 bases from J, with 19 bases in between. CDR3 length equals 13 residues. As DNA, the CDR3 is TGCGCCGTAAAGACTACAACCCTCGATGGCTACACCTTC. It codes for CAVKTTTLDGYTF.

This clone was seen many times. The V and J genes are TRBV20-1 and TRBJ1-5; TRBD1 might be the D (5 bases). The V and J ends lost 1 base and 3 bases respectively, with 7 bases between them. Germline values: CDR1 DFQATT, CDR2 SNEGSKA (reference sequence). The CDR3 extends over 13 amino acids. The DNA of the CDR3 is TGCAGTGCTAGAGGGACAAACAATCAGCCCCAGCATTTT. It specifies CSARGTNNQPQHF.

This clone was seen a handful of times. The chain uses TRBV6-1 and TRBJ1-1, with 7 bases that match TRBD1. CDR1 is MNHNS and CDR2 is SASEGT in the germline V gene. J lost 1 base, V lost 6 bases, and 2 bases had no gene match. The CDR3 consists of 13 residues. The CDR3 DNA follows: TGTGCCAGCAGGAGACAGGGGAACACTGAAGCTTTCTTT. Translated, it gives CASRRQGNTEAFF.

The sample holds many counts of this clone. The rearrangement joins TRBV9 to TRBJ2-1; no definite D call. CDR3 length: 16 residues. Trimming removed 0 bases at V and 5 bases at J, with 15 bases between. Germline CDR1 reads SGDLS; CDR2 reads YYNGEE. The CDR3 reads CASSVEERHPDNEQFF. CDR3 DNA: TGTGCCAGCAGCGTAGAGGAGCGACACCCGGACAATGAGCAGTTCTTC.

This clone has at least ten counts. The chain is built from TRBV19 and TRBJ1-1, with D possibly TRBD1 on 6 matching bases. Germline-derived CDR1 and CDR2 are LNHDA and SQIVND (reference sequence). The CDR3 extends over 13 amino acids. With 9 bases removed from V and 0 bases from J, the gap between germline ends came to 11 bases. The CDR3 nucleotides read TGTGCCAGCCGGACAGTTGTGAACACTGAAGCTTTCTTT. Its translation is CASRTVVNTEAFF.

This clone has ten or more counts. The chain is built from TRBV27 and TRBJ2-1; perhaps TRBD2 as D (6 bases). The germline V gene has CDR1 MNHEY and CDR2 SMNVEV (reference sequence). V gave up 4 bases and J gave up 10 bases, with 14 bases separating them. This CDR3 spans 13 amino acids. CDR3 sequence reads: CASSSPTRREQFF. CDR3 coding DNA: TGTGCCAGCAGTTCCCCGACTAGGCGAGAGCAGTTCTTC.

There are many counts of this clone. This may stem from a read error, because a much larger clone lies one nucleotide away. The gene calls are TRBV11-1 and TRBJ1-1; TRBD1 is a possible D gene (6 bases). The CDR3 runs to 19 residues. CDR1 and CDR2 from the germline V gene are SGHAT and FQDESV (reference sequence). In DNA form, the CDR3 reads TGTGCCAGCAGCTTAGGCGCCTACACAGGGTTAGGGATGAACACTGATGCTTTCTTT. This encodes CASSLGAYTGLGMNTDAFF.

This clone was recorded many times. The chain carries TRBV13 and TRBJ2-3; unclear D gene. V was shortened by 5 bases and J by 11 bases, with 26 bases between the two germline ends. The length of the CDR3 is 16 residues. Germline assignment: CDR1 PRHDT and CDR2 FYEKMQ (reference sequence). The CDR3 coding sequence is TGTGCCAGCAGCCCGAAAGCAGGCGAACCACTTTTGATGCAGTATTTT. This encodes CASSPKAGEPLLMQYF.

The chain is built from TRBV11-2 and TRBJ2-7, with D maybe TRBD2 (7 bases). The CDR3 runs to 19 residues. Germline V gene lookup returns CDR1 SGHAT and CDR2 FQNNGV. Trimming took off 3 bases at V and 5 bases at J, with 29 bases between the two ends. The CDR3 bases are TGTGCCAGCAGCTTGTGGGGGCTAGCGGATCCTTTTTGGGGGGACGAGCAGTACTTC. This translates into CASSLWGLADPFWGDEQYF.

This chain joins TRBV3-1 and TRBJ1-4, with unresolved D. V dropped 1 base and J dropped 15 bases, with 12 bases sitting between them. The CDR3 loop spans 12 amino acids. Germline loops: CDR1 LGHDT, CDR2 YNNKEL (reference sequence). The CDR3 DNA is TGTGCCAGCAGCCAAGGACCGACAAGAGTGTTTTTT. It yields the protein CASSQGPTRVFF.

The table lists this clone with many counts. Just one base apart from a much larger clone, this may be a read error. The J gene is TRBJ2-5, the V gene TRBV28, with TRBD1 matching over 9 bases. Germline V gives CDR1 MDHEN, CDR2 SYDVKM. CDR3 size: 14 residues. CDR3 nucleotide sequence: TGTGCCAGCAGTTTTAGGGACAGGGAAGAGACCCAGTGCTTC. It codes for CASSFRDREETQCF.

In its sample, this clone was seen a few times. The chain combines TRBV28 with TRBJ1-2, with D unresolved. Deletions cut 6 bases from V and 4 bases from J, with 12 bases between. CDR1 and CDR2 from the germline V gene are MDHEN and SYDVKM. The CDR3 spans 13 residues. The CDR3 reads CASRGSSSYGYTF. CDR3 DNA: TGTGCCAGCAGGGGGTCCTCCTCCTATGGCTACACCTTC.

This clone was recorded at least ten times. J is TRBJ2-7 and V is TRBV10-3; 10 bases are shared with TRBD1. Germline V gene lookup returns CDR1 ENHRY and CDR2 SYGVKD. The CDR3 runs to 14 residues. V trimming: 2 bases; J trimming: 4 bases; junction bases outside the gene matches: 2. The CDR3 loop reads CAISEMGQGYEQYF. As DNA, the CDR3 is TGTGCCATCAGTGAGATGGGACAGGGGTACGAGCAGTACTTC.

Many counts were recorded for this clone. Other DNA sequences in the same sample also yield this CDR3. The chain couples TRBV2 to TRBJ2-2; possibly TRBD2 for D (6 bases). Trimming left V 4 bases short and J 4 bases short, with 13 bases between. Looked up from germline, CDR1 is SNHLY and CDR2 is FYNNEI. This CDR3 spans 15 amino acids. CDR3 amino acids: CASSGSQGGTGELFF. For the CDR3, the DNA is TGTGCCAGCAGTGGTTCGCAGGGAGGCACCGGGGAGCTGTTTTTT.

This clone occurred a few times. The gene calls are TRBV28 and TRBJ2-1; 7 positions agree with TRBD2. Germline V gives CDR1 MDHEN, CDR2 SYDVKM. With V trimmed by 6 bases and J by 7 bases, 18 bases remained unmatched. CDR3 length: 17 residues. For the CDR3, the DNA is TGTGCCAGCAGCGGGGGGTCGGGCAGAAGTTTAAGGAATGAGCAGTTCTTC. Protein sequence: CASSGGSGRSLRNEQFF.